This TCR beta chain was identified during a study of T cell repertoires in cytomegalovirus infection. Study details: Public TCR beta signatures marked donors with CMV infection and the matching HLA.

The germline V gene has CDR1 SGHTA and CDR2 FQGTGA. The CDR3 is 16 amino acids. The V gene end was trimmed by 4 bases and the J gene end by 2 bases; junction bases not matched to a gene: 7. Study results and caveats: Carriage of CMV together with the relevant HLA was identifiable through cumulative public TCR beta family frequency. Ex vivo responses were dominated by HLA-C-restricted CMV-specific TCR beta clonotypes.

There are many counts of this clonotype. What it recognizes is unknown. TCRdb reanalysed the reads using MiXCR and keeps one entry per CDR3 protein. Altogether roughly 150,000 distinct CDR3 sequences are present, roughly a quarter being singletons, with the ten largest covering over 9.5%. This sequence joins TRBV7-3 and TRBJ2-1, with 8 bases fitting TRBD2. Source material: PBMCs. The source of this sequence is a human donor in good health (CMV status not recorded). Some clones in this sample may be carry-over from other donors' samples. CDR3 in DNA: TGTGCCAGCAGCTGGGGACTAGGTGATCCCTACAATGAGCAGTTCTTC. It yields the protein CASSWGLGDPYNEQFF.